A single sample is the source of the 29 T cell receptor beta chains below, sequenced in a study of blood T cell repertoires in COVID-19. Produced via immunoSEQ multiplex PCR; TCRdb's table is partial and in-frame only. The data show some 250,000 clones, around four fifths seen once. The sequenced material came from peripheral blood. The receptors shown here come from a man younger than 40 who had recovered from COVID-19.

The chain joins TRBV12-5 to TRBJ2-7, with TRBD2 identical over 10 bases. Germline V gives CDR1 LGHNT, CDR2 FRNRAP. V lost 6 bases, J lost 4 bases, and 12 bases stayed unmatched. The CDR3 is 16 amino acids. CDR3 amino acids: CASGPELAGSLYEQYF. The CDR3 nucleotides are TGTGCTAGTGGCCCAGAACTAGCGGGGAGTCTATACGAGCAGTACTTC. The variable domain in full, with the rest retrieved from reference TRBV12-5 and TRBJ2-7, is DARVTQTPRHKVTEMGQEVTMRCQPILGHNTVFWYRQTMMQGLELLAYFRNRAPLDDSGMPKDRFSAEMPDATLATLKIQPSEPRDSAVYFCASGPELAGSLYEQYFGPGTRLTVT.

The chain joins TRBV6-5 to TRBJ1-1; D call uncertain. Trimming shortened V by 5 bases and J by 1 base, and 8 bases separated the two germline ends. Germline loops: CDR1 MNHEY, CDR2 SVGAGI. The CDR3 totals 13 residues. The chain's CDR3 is CASSPLRNTEAFF. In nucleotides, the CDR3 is TGTGCCAGCAGTCCCCTTAGGAACACTGAAGCTTTCTTT.

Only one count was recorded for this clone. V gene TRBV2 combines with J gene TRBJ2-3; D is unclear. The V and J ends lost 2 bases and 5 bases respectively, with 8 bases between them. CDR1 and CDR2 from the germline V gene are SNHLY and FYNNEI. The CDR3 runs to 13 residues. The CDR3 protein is CASSEFVRDTQYF. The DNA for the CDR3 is TGTGCCAGCAGTGAATTTGTGCGAGATACGCAGTATTTT.

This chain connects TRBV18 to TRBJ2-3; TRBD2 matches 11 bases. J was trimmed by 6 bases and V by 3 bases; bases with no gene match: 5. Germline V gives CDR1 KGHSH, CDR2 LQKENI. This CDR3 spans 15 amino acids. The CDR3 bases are TGTGCCAGCTCACCGACTAGCGGGGCAGCCGATACGCAGTATTTT. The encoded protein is CASSPTSGAADTQYF. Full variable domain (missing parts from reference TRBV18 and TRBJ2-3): NAGVMQNPRHLVRRRGQEARLRCSPMKGHSHVYWYRQLPEEGLKFMVYLQKENIIDESGMPKERFSAEFPKEGPSILRIQQVVRGDSAAYFCASSPTSGAADTQYFGPGTRLTVL.

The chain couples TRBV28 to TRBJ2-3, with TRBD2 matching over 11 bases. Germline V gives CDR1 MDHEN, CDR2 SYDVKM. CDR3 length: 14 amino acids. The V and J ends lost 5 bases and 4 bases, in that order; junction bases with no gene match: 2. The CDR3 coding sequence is TGTGCCAGCAGTACTAGCGGGGGAGCAGATACGCAGTATTTT. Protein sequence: CASSTSGGADTQYF.

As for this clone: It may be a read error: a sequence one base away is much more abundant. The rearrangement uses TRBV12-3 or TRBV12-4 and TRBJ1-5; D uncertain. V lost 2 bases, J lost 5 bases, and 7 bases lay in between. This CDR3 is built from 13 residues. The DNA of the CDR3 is TGTGCCAGCAGTTTACAGGAATATCAGCCCCAGCATTTT. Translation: CASSLQEYQPQHF.

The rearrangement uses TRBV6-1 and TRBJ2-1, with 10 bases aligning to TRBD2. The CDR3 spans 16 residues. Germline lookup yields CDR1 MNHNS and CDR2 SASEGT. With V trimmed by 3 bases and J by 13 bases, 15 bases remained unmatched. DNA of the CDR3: TGTGCCAGCAGTGACACCAGCGGGGGGGCCTTCTTCACCCAGTTCTTC. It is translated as CASSDTSGGAFFTQFF.

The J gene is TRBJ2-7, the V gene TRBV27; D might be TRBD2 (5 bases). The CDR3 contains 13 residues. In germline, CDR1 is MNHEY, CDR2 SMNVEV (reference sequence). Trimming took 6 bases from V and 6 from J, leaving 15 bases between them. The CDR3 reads CASRSRDGVEQYF. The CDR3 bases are TGTGCCAGCAGGTCCCGCGACGGGGTCGAGCAGTACTTC.

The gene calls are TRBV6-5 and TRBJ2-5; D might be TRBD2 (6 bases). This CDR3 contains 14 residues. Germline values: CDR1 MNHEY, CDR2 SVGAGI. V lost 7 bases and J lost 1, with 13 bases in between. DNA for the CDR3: TGTGCCAGCAATATAGGAGGGGCCCAAGAGACCCAGTACTTC. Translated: CASNIGGAQETQYF.

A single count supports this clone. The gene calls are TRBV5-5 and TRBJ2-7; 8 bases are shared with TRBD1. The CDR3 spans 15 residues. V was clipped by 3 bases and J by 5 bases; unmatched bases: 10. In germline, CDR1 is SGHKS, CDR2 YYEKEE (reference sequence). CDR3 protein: CASSSHSGQGNEQYF. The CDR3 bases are TGTGCCAGCAGCTCTCACTCCGGACAGGGCAACGAGCAGTACTTC.

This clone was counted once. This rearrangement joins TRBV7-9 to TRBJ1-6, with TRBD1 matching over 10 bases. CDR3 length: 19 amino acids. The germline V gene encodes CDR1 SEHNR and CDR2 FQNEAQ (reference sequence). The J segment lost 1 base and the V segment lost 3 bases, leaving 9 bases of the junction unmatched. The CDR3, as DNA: TGTGCCAGCAGCTTTGAAAGTGGACAGGGGGGTTCCTATAATTCACCCCTCCACTTT. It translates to CASSFESGQGGSYNSPLHF. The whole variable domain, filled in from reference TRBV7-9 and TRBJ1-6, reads DTGVSQNPRHKITKRGQNVTFRCDPISEHNRLYWYRQTLGQGPEFLTYFQNEAQLEKSRLLSDRFSAERPKGSFSTLEIQRTEQGDSAMYLCASSFESGQGGSYNSPLHFGNGTRLTVT.

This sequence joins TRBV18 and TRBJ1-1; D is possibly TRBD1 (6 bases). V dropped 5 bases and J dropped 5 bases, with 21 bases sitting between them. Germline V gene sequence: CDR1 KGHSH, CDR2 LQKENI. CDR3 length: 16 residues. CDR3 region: CASSTEGGPFGTEAFF. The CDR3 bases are TGTGCCAGCTCAACTGAGGGGGGGCCCTTTGGTACTGAAGCTTTCTTT.

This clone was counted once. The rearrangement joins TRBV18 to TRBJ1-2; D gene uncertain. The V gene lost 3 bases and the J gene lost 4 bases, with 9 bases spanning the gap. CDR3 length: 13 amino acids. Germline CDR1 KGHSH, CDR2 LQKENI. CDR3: CASSPPGTYGYTF. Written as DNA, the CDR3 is TGTGCCAGCTCACCTCCAGGCACCTATGGCTACACCTTC.

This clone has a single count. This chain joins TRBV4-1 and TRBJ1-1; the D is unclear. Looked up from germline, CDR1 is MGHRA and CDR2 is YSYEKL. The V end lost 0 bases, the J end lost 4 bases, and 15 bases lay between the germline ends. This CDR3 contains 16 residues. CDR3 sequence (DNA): TGCGCCAGCAGCCAAGATCGTGTGGGAAGCGGCACTGAAGCTTTCTTT. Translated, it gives CASSQDRVGSGTEAFF.

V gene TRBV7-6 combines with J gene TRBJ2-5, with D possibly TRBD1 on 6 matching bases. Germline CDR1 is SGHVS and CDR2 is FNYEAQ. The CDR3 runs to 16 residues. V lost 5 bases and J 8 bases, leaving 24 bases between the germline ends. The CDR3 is CASSQNRLGQSDTQYF. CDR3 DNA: TGTGCCAGCAGCCAAAACAGACTCGGACAGAGTGATACCCAGTACTTC.

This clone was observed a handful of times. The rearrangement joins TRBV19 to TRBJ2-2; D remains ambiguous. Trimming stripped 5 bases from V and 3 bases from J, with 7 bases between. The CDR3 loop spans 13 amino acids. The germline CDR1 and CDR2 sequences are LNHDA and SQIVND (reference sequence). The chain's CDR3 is CASSWSDTGELFF. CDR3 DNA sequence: TGTGCCAGTAGTTGGAGCGACACCGGGGAGCTGTTTTTT.

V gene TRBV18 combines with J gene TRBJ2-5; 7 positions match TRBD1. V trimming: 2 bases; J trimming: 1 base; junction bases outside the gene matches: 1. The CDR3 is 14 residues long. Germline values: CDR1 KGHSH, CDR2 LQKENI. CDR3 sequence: CASSPGDSQETQYF. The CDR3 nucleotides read TGTGCCAGCTCACCAGGGGACAGCCAAGAGACCCAGTACTTC. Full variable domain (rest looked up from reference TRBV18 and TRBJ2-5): NAGVMQNPRHLVRRRGQEARLRCSPMKGHSHVYWYRQLPEEGLKFMVYLQKENIIDESGMPKERFSAEFPKEGPSILRIQQVVRGDSAAYFCASSPGDSQETQYFGPGTRLLVL.

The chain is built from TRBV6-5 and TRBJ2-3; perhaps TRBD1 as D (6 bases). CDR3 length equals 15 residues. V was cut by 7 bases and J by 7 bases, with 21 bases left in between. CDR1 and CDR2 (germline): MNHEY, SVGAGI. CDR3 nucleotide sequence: TGTGCCAGCACCCGAGGACAGACGGGCAGATATACGCAGTATTTT. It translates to CASTRGQTGRYTQYF.

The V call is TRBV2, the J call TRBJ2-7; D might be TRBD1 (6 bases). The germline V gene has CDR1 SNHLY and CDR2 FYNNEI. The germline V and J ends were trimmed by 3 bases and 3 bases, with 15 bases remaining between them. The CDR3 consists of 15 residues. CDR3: CASSDSRDTIYEQYV. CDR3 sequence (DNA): TGTGCCAGCAGTGACAGCCGGGACACCATCTACGAGCAGTACGTC.

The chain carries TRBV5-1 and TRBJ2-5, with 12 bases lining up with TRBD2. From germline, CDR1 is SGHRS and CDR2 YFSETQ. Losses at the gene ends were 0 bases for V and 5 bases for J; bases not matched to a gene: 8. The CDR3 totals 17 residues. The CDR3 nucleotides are TGCGCCAGCAGCTTGGGTTCTAGCGGGGGGGCCGTGGAGACCCAGTACTTC. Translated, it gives CASSLGSSGGAVETQYF.

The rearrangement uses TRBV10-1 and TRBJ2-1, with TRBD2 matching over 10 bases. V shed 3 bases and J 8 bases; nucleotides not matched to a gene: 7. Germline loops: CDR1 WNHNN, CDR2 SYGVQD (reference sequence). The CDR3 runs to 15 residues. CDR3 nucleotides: TGCGCCAGCAGTGACACGAGCGGGGGGGCCCATGAGCAGTTCTTC. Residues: CASSDTSGGAHEQFF.

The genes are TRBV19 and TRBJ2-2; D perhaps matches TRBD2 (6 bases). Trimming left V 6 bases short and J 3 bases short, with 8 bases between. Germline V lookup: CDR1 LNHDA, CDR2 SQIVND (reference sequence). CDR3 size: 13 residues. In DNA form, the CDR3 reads TGTGCCAGTAGGACTAGACACACCGGGGAGCTGTTTTTT. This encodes CASRTRHTGELFF.

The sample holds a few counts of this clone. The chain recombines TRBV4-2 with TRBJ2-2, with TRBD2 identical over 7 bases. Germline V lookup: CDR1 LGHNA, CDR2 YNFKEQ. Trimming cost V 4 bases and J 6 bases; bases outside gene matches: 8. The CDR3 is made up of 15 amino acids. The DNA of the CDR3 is TGTGCCAGCAGCCTTCGTGGGAGGGCTCCCGGGGAGCTGTTTTTT. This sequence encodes CASSLRGRAPGELFF.

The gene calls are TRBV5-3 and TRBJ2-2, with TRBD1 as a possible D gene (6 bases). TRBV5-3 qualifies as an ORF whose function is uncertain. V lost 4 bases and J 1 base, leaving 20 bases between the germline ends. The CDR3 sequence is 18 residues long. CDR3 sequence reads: CARSPPRDKSRNTGELFF. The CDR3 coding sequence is TGTGCCAGAAGCCCTCCCCGGGACAAAAGTAGGAACACCGGGGAGCTGTTTTTT.

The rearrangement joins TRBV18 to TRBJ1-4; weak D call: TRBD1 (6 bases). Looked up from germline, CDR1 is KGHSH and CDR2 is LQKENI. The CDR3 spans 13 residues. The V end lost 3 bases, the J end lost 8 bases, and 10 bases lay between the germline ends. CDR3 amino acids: CASSPVQGEKLFF. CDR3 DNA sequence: TGTGCCAGCTCACCGGTCCAGGGGGAAAAACTGTTTTTT.

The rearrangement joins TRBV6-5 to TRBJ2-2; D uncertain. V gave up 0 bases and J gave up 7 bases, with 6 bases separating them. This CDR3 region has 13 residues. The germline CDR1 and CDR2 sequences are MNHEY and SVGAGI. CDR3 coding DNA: TGTGCCAGCAGTTACTCGCGTAACGGGGAGCTGTTTTTT. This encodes CASSYSRNGELFF.

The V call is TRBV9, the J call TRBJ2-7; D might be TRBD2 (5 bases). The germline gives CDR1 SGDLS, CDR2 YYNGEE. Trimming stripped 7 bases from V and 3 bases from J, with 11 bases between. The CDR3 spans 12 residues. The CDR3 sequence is CASSTEGYEQYF. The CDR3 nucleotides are TGTGCCAGCTCGACCGAGGGCTACGAGCAGTACTTC.

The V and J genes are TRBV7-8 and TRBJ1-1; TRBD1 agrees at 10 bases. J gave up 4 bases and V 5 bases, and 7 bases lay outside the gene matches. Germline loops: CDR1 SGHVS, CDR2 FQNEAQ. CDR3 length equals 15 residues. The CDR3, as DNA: TGTGCCAGCAGCGGTGGGACAGGGGAGGGCACTGAAGCTTTCTTT. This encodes CASSGGTGEGTEAFF.

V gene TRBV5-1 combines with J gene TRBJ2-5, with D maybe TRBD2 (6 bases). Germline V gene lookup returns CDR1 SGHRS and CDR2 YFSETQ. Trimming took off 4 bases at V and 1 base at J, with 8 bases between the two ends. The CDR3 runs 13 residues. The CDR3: CASSLGLQETQYF. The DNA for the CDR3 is TGCGCCAGCAGCCTGGGACTCCAAGAGACCCAGTACTTC.